The clone carrying this T cell receptor (beta chain) showed up just once. Its matching antigen is unknown. The CDR3 consists of 16 residues. Germline V gene sequence: CDR1 SGHRS, CDR2 YFSETQ. Trimming took off 0 bases at V and 3 bases at J, with 13 bases between the two ends. This sample was taken from a study of T cell responses to AZD1222 COVID-19 vaccine. Across the whole study: Whether given at about 4 or about 12 weeks, second doses were pooled.

Notes on the study in general: AZD1222 recipients seropositive at baseline numbered only six or seven. Researchers report vaccine-associated CD4 TCRs spanning spike, with dominance at 160-218 and 743-854.

Libraries were prepared by immunoSEQ multiplex PCR; TCRdb keeps only in-frame clonotypes and omits some of them. Altogether more than 60,000 clones are present, approximately 90% being singletons, with the ten largest covering roughly 24%. The TCR sequence derives from an adult in good health. The V and J genes are TRBV5-1 and TRBJ2-1; D gene unclear. This specimen consisted of peripheral blood, obtained on day 0 of AZD1222 vaccination. As DNA, the CDR3 is TGCGCCAGCAGCTTGGACATGGACCCCGTCTACAATGAGCAGTTCTTC. It specifies CASSLDMDPVYNEQFF.